These 20 T cell receptor beta chains share one sample of origin, sequenced in a study of blood T cell repertoires in COVID-19. Data came from immunoSEQ multiplex PCR; TCRdb stores just in-frame clones and leaves some out. This sample has 150,000 or so clones, with 88% found just once. Specimen: peripheral blood. These receptors were collected from a man in his sixties with acute or convalescent COVID-19.

As DNA, the CDR3 is TGTGCCGTTACCGGGACAGGGTCTCCCGGGGAGCTGTTTTTT. Protein: CAVTGTGSPGELFF. The chain joins TRBV10-3 to TRBJ2-2, with 9 bases aligning to TRBD1. The V and J ends lost 11 bases and 6 bases, in that order; junction bases with no gene match: 10. This CDR3 has 14 amino acids. Germline assignment: CDR1 ENHRY and CDR2 SYGVKD.

The chain has TRBV6-5 and TRBJ1-5; 10 bases match TRBD1. The trim removed 6 bases at V and 6 bases at J, leaving 5 bases unmatched. Germline assignment: CDR1 MNHEY and CDR2 SVGAGI. This CDR3 has 14 residues. The CDR3, as DNA: TGTGCCAGCAGCCCGACAGGGGGCTCTCAGCCCCAGCATTTT. This translates into CASSPTGGSQPQHF.

This clone was seen just once. This chain connects TRBV9 to TRBJ1-2; D gene unclear. In germline, CDR1 is SGDLS, CDR2 YYNGEE. The CDR3 has 13 residues. The V end lost 3 bases, the J end lost 4 bases, and 10 bases lay between the germline ends. CDR3 amino acids: CASSAGVIYGYTF. The DNA of the CDR3 is TGTGCCAGCAGCGCCGGAGTAATCTATGGCTACACCTTC.

This chain connects TRBV19 to TRBJ2-3; 15 bases fit TRBD2. Trimming at V came to 9 bases and at J to 1 base, leaving 11 bases not matched to a gene. Germline-derived CDR1 and CDR2 are LNHDA and SQIVND (reference sequence). The CDR3 is 18 residues long. The CDR3 DNA is TGTGCCAGCTCATTAGGACTAGCGGGAGGGGGGGGCACAGATACGCAGTATTTT. It is translated as CASSLGLAGGGGTDTQYF.

The CDR3 is CASSLRGASNSPLHF. CDR3 DNA sequence: TGTGCCAGCAGCTTGAGGGGCGCCAGTAATTCACCCCTCCACTTT. The chain combines TRBV5-8 with TRBJ1-6, with D perhaps matching TRBD1 (5 bases). The CDR3 consists of 15 residues. From germline, CDR1 is SGHTS and CDR2 YDEGEE. With 1 base removed from V and 6 bases from J, the gap between germline ends came to 11 bases.

This clone was seen more than once but under ten times. This chain uses TRBV19 with TRBJ2-1; 10 positions agree with TRBD2. V trimming: 1 base; J trimming: 6 bases; junction bases outside the gene matches: 6. In germline, CDR1 is LNHDA, CDR2 SQIVND (reference sequence). The CDR3 has 16 amino acids. DNA of the CDR3: TGTGCCAGTAGTATAGCTCCTAGCGGGGGCCGCAATGAGCAGTTCTTC. Amino acid sequence: CASSIAPSGGRNEQFF.

The V call is TRBV27, the J call TRBJ1-1; no definite D call. The V gene lost 1 base and the J gene lost 0 bases, with 12 bases spanning the gap. Germline CDR1 and CDR2: MNHEY and SMNVEV (reference sequence). The CDR3 is made up of 16 amino acids. The CDR3 loop is CASSLLGGGLNTEAFF. The CDR3 DNA is TGTGCCAGCAGTTTATTGGGCGGAGGGTTGAACACTGAAGCTTTCTTT.

This clone was found once. The chain combines TRBV7-3 with TRBJ1-1, with a weak D call TRBD1 (5 bases). Germline V lookup: CDR1 SGHTA, CDR2 FQGTGA. Trimming removed 2 bases at V and 0 bases at J, with 16 bases between. The CDR3 contains 17 residues. Here the CDR3 reads CASSLYALTGMNTEAFF. CDR3 nucleotides: TGTGCCAGCAGCTTATATGCCCTTACAGGCATGAACACTGAAGCTTTCTTT. Complete variable domain (other parts from reference TRBV7-3 and TRBJ1-1): GAGVSQTPSNKVTEKGKYVELRCDPISGHTALYWYRQSLGQGPEFLIYFQGTGAADDSGLPNDRFFAVRPEGSVSTLKIQRTERGDSAVYLCASSLYALTGMNTEAFFGQGTRLTVV.

This clone was counted once. The chain combines TRBV5-5 with TRBJ2-7; 8 nucleotides match TRBD1. V was clipped by 4 bases and J by 4 bases; unmatched bases: 7. The germline V gene encodes CDR1 SGHKS and CDR2 YYEKEE (reference sequence). This CDR3 spans 14 amino acids. As DNA, the CDR3 is TGTGCCAGCAGCCTGGCCAGGGGGCATTACGAGCAGTACTTC. Residues: CASSLARGHYEQYF. Looking up the rest from reference TRBV5-5 and TRBJ2-7 gives the full variable domain: DAGVTQSPTHLIKTRGQQVTLRCSPISGHKSVSWYQQVLGQGPQFIFQYYEKEERGRGNFPDRFSARQFPNYSSELNVNALLLGDSALYLCASSLARGHYEQYFGPGTRLTVT.

This sequence joins TRBV18 and TRBJ1-2; D is unresolved. V lost 5 bases and J 4 bases, leaving 11 bases between the germline ends. Germline assignment: CDR1 KGHSH and CDR2 LQKENI. The CDR3 is 13 amino acids. The CDR3 DNA reads TGTGCCAGCTCAGAAGGAGAAATCTATGGCTACACCTTC. As protein: CASSEGEIYGYTF.

The V and J genes are TRBV9 and TRBJ2-3; 7 bases align to TRBD1. The CDR3 is 15 amino acids. J lost 0 bases, V lost 1 base, and 2 bases had no gene match. The germline gives CDR1 SGDLS, CDR2 YYNGEE. The CDR3 loop is CASSVRGQSTDTQYF. The DNA for the CDR3 is TGTGCCAGCAGCGTAAGGGGACAGAGCACAGATACGCAGTATTTT.

The chain has TRBV3-1 (or the pseudogene TRBV3-2) and TRBJ1-3, with 10 bases matching TRBD1. Germline lookup yields CDR1 LGHDT and CDR2 YNNKEL (reference sequence). CDR3 length equals 17 residues. Unmatched junction bases numbered 2, after V lost 0 bases and J lost 0 bases. Here the CDR3 reads CASSQDGTGDSGNTIYF. The CDR3, as DNA: TGTGCCAGCAGCCAAGATGGGACAGGGGACTCTGGAAACACCATATATTTT.

The chain uses TRBV30 and TRBJ1-1, with 7 bases fitting TRBD1. The J segment lost 3 bases and the V segment lost 5 bases, leaving 6 bases of the junction unmatched. This CDR3 is 13 amino acids long. Germline V gene data show CDR1 as GTSNPN and CDR2 as SVGIG (reference sequence). CDR3 nucleotides: TGTGCCTGGGTGACAGGGCAGGACACTGAAGCTTTCTTT. Amino acid sequence: CAWVTGQDTEAFF.

The gene calls are TRBV24-1 and TRBJ2-1; no clear D gene. Trimming took off 6 bases at V and 3 bases at J, with 8 bases between the two ends. From germline, CDR1 is KGHDR and CDR2 SFDVKD. The CDR3 length is 13 residues. CDR3 sequence (DNA): TGTGCCACCAGTTGGTCTAGCTACAATGAGCAGTTCTTC. Amino acids: CATSWSSYNEQFF.

The chain has TRBV4-1 and TRBJ2-7, with D possibly matching TRBD1 (6 bases). The V end lost 4 bases, the J end lost 3 bases, and 16 bases lay between the germline ends. The CDR3 covers 15 residues. Looked up from germline, CDR1 is MGHRA and CDR2 is YSYEKL. CDR3 DNA: TGCGCCAGCAGCCCTACCGAGGGGGACCTCTACGAGCAGTACTTC. Translated: CASSPTEGDLYEQYF.

The genes are TRBV19 and TRBJ2-7; D is perhaps TRBD1 (6 bases). Germline loops: CDR1 LNHDA, CDR2 SQIVND (reference sequence). Between the trimmed V and J ends, which lost 7 bases and 2 bases, there was a span of 9 bases. The CDR3 totals 12 residues. CDR3 amino acids: CASTDRTYEQYF. CDR3 in DNA: TGTGCCAGTACCGACAGGACCTACGAGCAGTACTTC.

The CDR3 region has the DNA TGTGCCAGCAGCCTACCCATCCTAAACGAGCAGTACTTC. Translation: CASSLPILNEQYF. The chain recombines TRBV28 with TRBJ2-7, with unresolved D. CDR1 and CDR2 (germline): MDHEN, SYDVKM. The CDR3 contains 13 residues. V lost 6 bases to trimming and J lost 5 bases, with 14 bases between them.

The rearrangement uses TRBV25-1 and TRBJ1-4, with D possibly TRBD1 on 5 matching bases. Trimming took off 10 bases at V and 12 bases at J, with 21 bases between the two ends. Germline V gene lookup returns CDR1 MGHDK and CDR2 SYGVNS. This CDR3 comprises 13 residues. CDR3: CATTLSGRKQLFF. The CDR3 nucleotides read TGTGCCACCACCTTGTCAGGGCGGAAACAACTGTTTTTT.

The rearrangement links TRBV4-1 to TRBJ1-3; D ambiguous. CDR3 length: 15 residues. Looked up from germline, CDR1 is MGHRA and CDR2 is YSYEKL. Trimming pared 0 bases from V and 2 bases from J, leaving 8 bases between. DNA of the CDR3: TGCGCCAGCAGCCAAGATCTGAGGACTGGAAACACCATATATTTT. Its protein product is CASSQDLRTGNTIYF.

This CDR3 is CASSPRLGQGASGNTIYF. The CDR3 coding sequence is TGTGCCAGCAGCCCACGACTTGGGCAGGGGGCTTCTGGAAACACCATATATTTT. The gene calls are TRBV11-2 and TRBJ1-3; 8 nucleotides align to TRBD1. Germline loops: CDR1 SGHAT, CDR2 FQNNGV. Trimming at V came to 5 bases and at J to 1 base, leaving 13 bases not matched to a gene. This CDR3 contains 18 residues.